These 4 T cell receptor beta chains were sequenced from one sample in a study of T cells in Graves' hyperthyroidism and ophthalmopathy. Amplified regions were TCR beta CDR3 sequences from RNA transcripts. When the TCR CDR3 underwent first-round RT-PCR, the HTBI primer set was used. A single record per CDR3 protein comes from TCRdb applying MiXCR to the multiplex PCR reads. The sample includes under 650,000 distinct CDR3 sequences, around 15% of them seen just once. The sequenced material came from blood. All receptors come from a woman in her 30s with Graves' hyperthyroidism.

This clonotype was recorded at least ten times. This chain uses TRBV12-3 or TRBV12-4 with TRBJ2-3, with 8 bases matching TRBD2. V shed 6 bases and J 0 bases; nucleotides not matched to a gene: 8. The CDR3 runs to 16 residues. DNA of the CDR3: TGTGCCAGCAGCCCCCCGGGAGGGCCTAGCACAGATACGCAGTATTTT. This codes for CASSPPGGPSTDTQYF.

V gene TRBV24-1 combines with J gene TRBJ1-1, with 8 bases aligning to TRBD1. The trim removed 7 bases at V and 4 bases at J, leaving 7 bases unmatched. CDR3 length equals 14 residues. Germline CDR1 is KGHDR and CDR2 is SFDVKD. CDR3 sequence reads: CATRDREMGTEAFF. The CDR3 DNA reads TGTGCCACCAGGGACAGGGAGATGGGCACTGAAGCTTTCTTT.

This clonotype was seen ten or more times. The rearrangement joins TRBV30 to TRBJ2-1; tentatively, D is TRBD2 (6 bases). Germline CDR1 is GTSNPN and CDR2 is SVGIG (reference sequence). CDR3 length: 13 residues. Trimming shortened V by 3 bases and J by 3 bases, and 9 bases separated the two germline ends. The CDR3 sequence is CAWSLGLYNEQFF. The CDR3 DNA sequence: TGTGCCTGGAGCTTGGGACTCTACAATGAGCAGTTCTTC.

V gene TRBV4-1 combines with J gene TRBJ2-7, with TRBD1 matching 8 bases. Looked up from germline, CDR1 is MGHRA and CDR2 is YSYEKL. With V trimmed by 4 bases and J by 1 base, 6 bases remained unmatched. The CDR3 totals 15 residues. Written as DNA, the CDR3 is TGCGCCAGCAGCCCCGAGGACAGGGTTTCCTACGAGCAGTACTTC. Translation: CASSPEDRVSYEQYF.